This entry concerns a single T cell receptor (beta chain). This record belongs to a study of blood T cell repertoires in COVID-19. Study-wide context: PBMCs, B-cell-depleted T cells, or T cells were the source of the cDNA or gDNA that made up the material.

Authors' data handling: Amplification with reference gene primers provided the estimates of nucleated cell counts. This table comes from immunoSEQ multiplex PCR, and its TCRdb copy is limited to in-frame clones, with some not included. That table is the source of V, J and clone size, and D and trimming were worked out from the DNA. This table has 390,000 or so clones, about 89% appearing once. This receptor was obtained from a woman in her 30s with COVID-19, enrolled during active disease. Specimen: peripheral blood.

CDR3 amino acids: CASSAGTGPATEAFF. The CDR3 DNA sequence: TGTGCCAGCAGCGCCGGGACAGGGCCCGCCACTGAAGCTTTCTTT. The chain has TRBV11-3 and TRBJ1-1; 9 nucleotides align to TRBD1. The V and J ends lost 5 bases and 4 bases, in that order; junction bases with no gene match: 8. CDR3 length equals 15 residues. Germline V CDR1 and CDR2: SGHNT, YENEEA.